What follows are 32 T cell receptor beta chains derived from one specimen sequenced in a study of identical twins. TCRdb fed the 5' RACE reads into MiXCR, producing one record per CDR3 protein. The table lists some 460,000 distinct CDR3 sequences, over 12% of them singletons. This sample was shared with a second study, whose subject was yellow fever vaccine responses in identical twins.

Material: CD4+ T cells sorted from blood. The receptors derive from a woman between 18 and 29 years old in good health.

V usage is TRBV6-2 or TRBV6-3 and J usage is TRBJ2-7; weak D call: TRBD1 (6 bases). V was shortened by 5 bases and J by 7 bases, with 21 bases between the two germline ends. This CDR3 spans 15 amino acids. Germline loops: CDR1 MNHEY, CDR2 SVGEGT. CDR3 in amino acids: CASSGGHGNSWEQYF. CDR3 bases: TGTGCCAGCAGTGGGGGACATGGGAACTCCTGGGAGCAGTACTTC.

In its sample, this clonotype was seen a few times. The V and J genes are TRBV4-1 and TRBJ2-1; no clear D. Germline V lookup: CDR1 MGHRA, CDR2 YSYEKL. This CDR3 has 14 residues. Trimming took off 3 bases at V and 4 bases at J, with 10 bases between the two ends. The CDR3 spells CASSQERSYNEQFF. CDR3 sequence (DNA): TGCGCCAGCAGCCAGGAGAGATCTTACAATGAGCAGTTCTTC.

The chain combines TRBV12-3 or TRBV12-4 with TRBJ1-5; possibly TRBD1 for D (5 bases). The germline V and J ends were trimmed by 3 bases and 1 base, with 10 bases remaining between them. The CDR3 runs 15 residues. For the CDR3, the DNA is TGTGCCAGCAGTTTGGGGGTATCAAGCAATCAGCCCCAGCATTTT. Protein sequence: CASSLGVSSNQPQHF.

The gene calls are TRBV18 and TRBJ2-1; the D call may be TRBD1 or TRBD2 (6 bases each). The CDR3 runs 13 residues. The ends were cut back, 6 bases at V and 7 bases at J, with 13 bases in the middle. Germline lookup yields CDR1 KGHSH and CDR2 LQKENI. CDR3 region: CASSQRGENEQFF. CDR3 nucleotides: TGTGCCAGCTCCCAAAGGGGGGAGAATGAGCAGTTCTTC.

This clonotype was seen more than once but under ten times. The chain is built from TRBV6-5 and TRBJ2-2; a weak D match, TRBD2 (6 bases). V gave up 3 bases and J gave up 2 bases, with 16 bases separating them. CDR1 and CDR2 from the germline V gene are MNHEY and SVGAGI. This CDR3 contains 17 residues. In DNA, the CDR3 is TGTGCCAGCAGTTATTTGCGAGCGGGCGACAACACCGGGGAGCTGTTTTTT. Translated: CASSYLRAGDNTGELFF.

In this sample, this clonotype turned up a few times. The chain links TRBV4-3 to TRBJ2-3; 8 bases map to TRBD1. The CDR3 loop spans 17 amino acids. The J segment lost 5 bases and the V segment lost 2 bases, leaving 12 bases of the junction unmatched. The germline V gene encodes CDR1 LGHNA and CDR2 YSLEER. The CDR3 loop reads CASSQRLGQGLEDTQYF. In nucleotides, the CDR3 is TGCGCCAGCAGCCAACGCCTTGGACAGGGATTAGAAGATACGCAGTATTTT.

This clonotype was counted only a few times. The chain carries TRBV4-3 and TRBJ1-2; 9 bases map to TRBD1. The CDR3 length is 16 residues. Germline V CDR1 and CDR2: LGHNA, YSLEER. The junction had 9 bases not matched to a gene; V was cut back by 0 bases and J by 7 bases. CDR3 sequence: CASSQDIGQGQGGYTF. Here the CDR3 DNA reads TGCGCCAGCAGCCAAGACATCGGACAGGGGCAAGGTGGCTACACCTTC.

This clonotype has only a few counts. V gene TRBV2 combines with J gene TRBJ1-6; possibly TRBD1 for D (5 bases). The CDR3 totals 14 residues. Germline-derived CDR1 and CDR2 are SNHLY and FYNNEI. The V and J ends lost 5 bases and 10 bases respectively, with 15 bases between them. The DNA of the CDR3 is TGTGCCAGCAGTAGGTTGGGGGAAGGGTCACCCCTCCACTTT. Amino acids: CASSRLGEGSPLHF.

V is TRBV2 and J is TRBJ1-4; D unresolved. Germline CDR1 SNHLY, CDR2 FYNNEI. CDR3 length equals 14 residues. Trimming took off 8 bases at V and 5 bases at J, with 15 bases between the two ends. The CDR3 region is CASRVRRTNEKLFF. The CDR3 DNA reads TGTGCCAGCCGAGTTCGGAGGACGAATGAAAAACTGTTTTTT.

J is TRBJ2-7 and V is TRBV28, with D perhaps matching TRBD1 (5 bases). Trimming cost V 2 bases and J 3 bases, with 11 bases left between them. Germline CDR1 is MDHEN and CDR2 is SYDVKM. This CDR3 has 14 amino acids. This CDR3 is CASSLVQGVYEQYF. DNA of the CDR3: TGTGCCAGCAGTTTAGTTCAGGGTGTCTACGAGCAGTACTTC.

This clonotype has a handful of counts. V is TRBV20-1 and J is TRBJ2-3; D is unresolved. CDR1 and CDR2 (germline): DFQATT, SNEGSKA (reference sequence). CDR3 size: 13 residues. V lost 5 bases and J 2 bases, leaving 11 bases between the germline ends. The CDR3: CSAAALNTDTQYF. CDR3 bases: TGCAGTGCTGCCGCCCTCAACACAGATACGCAGTATTTT.

In this sample, this clonotype turned up a few times. The J gene is TRBJ2-1, the V gene TRBV6-4, with unresolved D. V lost 4 bases and J lost 0, with 19 bases in between. From germline, CDR1 is MRHNA and CDR2 SNTAGT. The CDR3 is made up of 18 amino acids. CDR3 bases: TGTGCCAGCAGTGTCGGAGTACTTGGTCTGAGCTCCTACAATGAGCAGTTCTTC. It codes for CASSVGVLGLSSYNEQFF.

This clonotype was counted only a few times. This chain links TRBV7-9 with TRBJ2-1; weak D call: TRBD1 (6 bases). V was pared by 5 bases and J by 7 bases, with 12 bases between. The CDR3 has 13 residues. Germline assignment: CDR1 SEHNR and CDR2 FQNEAQ (reference sequence). Here the CDR3 DNA reads TGTGCCAGCAGCGTATTAACAGGGAATGAGCAGTTCTTC. It translates to CASSVLTGNEQFF.

The gene calls are TRBV5-1 and TRBJ2-3; D gene unclear. Germline V gene data show CDR1 as SGHRS and CDR2 as YFSETQ. Trimming took 7 bases from V and 1 from J, leaving 16 bases between them. This CDR3 region has 15 residues. This CDR3 reads CASLVGPDRTDTQYF. CDR3 bases: TGCGCCAGCCTGGTGGGCCCGGATCGCACAGATACGCAGTATTTT.

The table lists this clonotype with a count of one. This chain connects TRBV18 to TRBJ1-1; D remains ambiguous. The V gene lost 4 bases and the J gene lost 4 bases, with 13 bases spanning the gap. Germline V gene data show CDR1 as KGHSH and CDR2 as LQKENI. This CDR3 contains 14 residues. This CDR3 is CASSLAATGTEAFF. The DNA of the CDR3 is TGTGCCAGCTCACTGGCAGCTACGGGCACTGAAGCTTTCTTT.

This clonotype was seen many times. The V call is TRBV14, the J call TRBJ2-3; 13 bases are shared with TRBD2. V lost 3 bases, J lost 4 bases, and 4 bases stayed unmatched. The CDR3 has 16 residues. CDR1 is SGHDN, CDR2 FVKESK, per germline. CDR3 DNA sequence: TGTGCCAGCAGCCATGGACTAGCGGGAGTTGCAGATACGCAGTATTTT. The encoded protein is CASSHGLAGVADTQYF.

CDR3 nucleotides: TGTGCCAGCAGTGATTCGGGCGGGGGACGCTCCTACAATGAGCAGTTCTTC. Its translation: CASSDSGGGRSYNEQFF. This sequence joins TRBV25-1 and TRBJ2-1; 7 positions agree with TRBD2. Germline-derived CDR1 and CDR2 are MGHDK and SYGVNS. This CDR3 spans 17 amino acids. Germline trimming cut 3 bases from V and 0 bases from J; bases unmatched to any gene: 8.

This clonotype was observed a handful of times. The V and J genes are TRBV6-2 or TRBV6-3 and TRBJ2-7, with D perhaps matching TRBD1 (7 bases). V was clipped by 6 bases and J by 0 bases, with 18 bases between them. The CDR3 has 16 residues. Germline V gives CDR1 MNHEY, CDR2 SVGEGT. The chain's CDR3 is CASSHPAGQSSYEQYF. CDR3 bases: TGTGCCAGCAGCCACCCGGCGGGACAGAGCTCCTACGAGCAGTACTTC.

This clonotype was detected only a few times. V and J are TRBV20-1 and TRBJ2-3, with 7 positions matching TRBD2. The germline gives CDR1 DFQATT, CDR2 SNEGSKA (reference sequence). With V trimmed by 0 bases and J by 2 bases, 8 bases remained unmatched. The CDR3 sequence is 16 residues long. CDR3 DNA sequence: TGCAGTGCTAGAGATCCAAACGGGGGGTTCACAGATACGCAGTATTTT. Amino acids: CSARDPNGGFTDTQYF.

V gene TRBV3-1 combines with J gene TRBJ2-3, with D perhaps given as TRBD1 or TRBD2 (5 bases each). V shed 1 base and J shed 2 bases, with 13 bases lying between them. Germline-derived CDR1 and CDR2 are LGHDT and YNNKEL (reference sequence). CDR3 length equals 16 residues. CDR3 sequence: CASSQGLPGTTDTQYF. CDR3 nucleotide sequence: TGTGCCAGCAGCCAAGGCTTACCCGGGACCACAGATACGCAGTATTTT.

This clonotype has more than one count but fewer than ten. This chain connects TRBV28 to TRBJ1-1; TRBD1 aligns across 10 bases. V trimming: 4 bases; J trimming: 5 bases; junction bases outside the gene matches: 7. Germline CDR1 reads MDHEN; CDR2 reads SYDVKM. This CDR3 has 15 residues. In nucleotides, the CDR3 is TGTGCCAGCAGTTCCTCACTGGGACAGGGGACTGAAGCTTTCTTT. It translates to CASSSSLGQGTEAFF.

The rearrangement joins TRBV28 to TRBJ2-1; 9 bases map to TRBD1. Germline CDR1 MDHEN, CDR2 SYDVKM. The CDR3 loop spans 21 amino acids. J lost 0 bases, V lost 7 bases, and 22 bases had no gene match. DNA for the CDR3: TGTGCCAGCATAGGCCCCCTGGACAGGGGCCTACCTCTTCTCTCCTACAATGAGCAGTTCTTC. Translation: CASIGPLDRGLPLLSYNEQFF.

This clonotype was picked up many times. The chain joins TRBV12-3 or TRBV12-4 to TRBJ2-7; D possibly uses TRBD1 or TRBD2 (5 bases each). The CDR3 contains 16 residues. With 5 bases removed from V and 7 bases from J, the gap between germline ends came to 24 bases. The CDR3 nucleotides read TGTGCCAGCAGTCCCCGGGACCCCTTTTTGCCGGGGGAGCAGTACTTC. It specifies CASSPRDPFLPGEQYF.

Comment on this clonotype: One junction end disagrees with the germline gene, perhaps due to a read error. The chain is built from TRBV5-6 and TRBJ1-5, with D possibly being TRBD1 (5 bases). The CDR3 runs 14 residues. Germline CDR1 SGHDT, CDR2 YYEEEE. CDR3 bases: TGTGCCAGCAACATCGGGACCGCAGGGCAGCCCCTGCATTTT. Translated: CASNIGTAGQPLHF.

The rearrangement uses TRBV7-2 and TRBJ2-5, with no clear D. Between the trimmed V and J ends, which lost 5 bases and 7 bases, there was a span of 17 bases. Germline V CDR1 and CDR2: SGHTA, FQGNSA. This CDR3 is built from 14 residues. The CDR3 sequence is CASSLGLTRGTQYF. DNA for the CDR3: TGTGCCAGCAGCCTGGGCCTAACACGCGGGACCCAGTACTTC.

The genes are TRBV6-5 and TRBJ2-7, with D unclear. This CDR3 contains 14 residues. V gave up 0 bases and J gave up 4 bases, with 10 bases separating them. Germline V CDR1 and CDR2: MNHEY, SVGAGI. The CDR3: CASSYSIVGYEQYF. The CDR3 DNA is TGTGCCAGCAGTTACTCGATAGTGGGTTACGAGCAGTACTTC.

The chain combines TRBV11-2 with TRBJ2-2, with a possible D match to TRBD1 (6 bases). The germline CDR1 and CDR2 sequences are SGHAT and FQNNGV. The CDR3 sequence is 18 residues long. V dropped 4 bases and J dropped 0 bases, with 18 bases sitting between them. The CDR3 sequence: CASSSILQGKPNTGELFF. Written as DNA, the CDR3 is TGTGCCAGCAGCTCGATTTTACAGGGCAAACCGAACACCGGGGAGCTGTTTTTT.

This chain links TRBV2 with TRBJ1-6; D is unresolved. CDR1 and CDR2 from the germline V gene are SNHLY and FYNNEI. V dropped 4 bases and J dropped 5 bases, with 9 bases sitting between them. The CDR3 loop spans 14 amino acids. The CDR3 DNA reads TGTGCCAGCAGTGGCACCCCCAATAATTCACCCCTCCACTTT. Translated, it gives CASSGTPNNSPLHF.

This chain links TRBV18 with TRBJ2-7; 12 nucleotides agree with TRBD2. V gave up 8 bases and J gave up 5 bases; unmatched junction bases: 7. The CDR3 length is 14 residues. Looked up from germline, CDR1 is KGHSH and CDR2 is LQKENI. The DNA of the CDR3 is TGTGCCAGCGAGGGACTAGCGGGCGGGAACGAGCAGTACTTC. Translated, it gives CASEGLAGGNEQYF.

The rearrangement joins TRBV6-2 or TRBV6-3 to TRBJ2-3; 7 bases align to TRBD1. Germline V gene data show CDR1 as MNHEY and CDR2 as SVGEGT. CDR3 length: 15 residues. V gave up 2 bases and J gave up 2 bases; unmatched junction bases: 4. The CDR3 DNA reads as TGTGCCAGCAGTTACACAGGGGCGAACACAGATACGCAGTATTTT. Protein sequence: CASSYTGANTDTQYF.

The chain employs TRBV7-2 and TRBJ2-5; weak D call: TRBD2 (6 bases). V was trimmed by 3 bases and J by 2 bases, leaving 10 bases between them. Per the germline V gene, CDR1 is SGHTA and CDR2 is FQGNSA. CDR3 length equals 14 residues. The CDR3 sequence is CASSLGLLQETQYF. CDR3 coding DNA: TGTGCCAGCAGCTTGGGACTCCTACAAGAGACCCAGTACTTC.

This clonotype showed up just a few times. This rearrangement joins TRBV7-3 to TRBJ2-3, with D unresolved. The V gene lost 2 bases and the J gene lost 6 bases, with 12 bases spanning the gap. The CDR3 totals 14 residues. The germline CDR1 and CDR2 sequences are SGHTA and FQGTGA. The CDR3 loop reads CASSLVAASDTQYF. The CDR3 bases are TGTGCCAGCAGCTTAGTCGCGGCGTCTGATACGCAGTATTTT.